This T cell receptor beta chain was identified in a study of blood T cell repertoires in COVID-19. In the study overall: The United States, Italy and Spain provided the acute and convalescent COVID-19 samples. The cDNA or gDNA used as material had been derived from T cells, B-cell-depleted T cells, or PBMCs.

The CDR3 is made up of 15 amino acids. V gave up 7 bases and J gave up 5 bases; unmatched junction bases: 11. Germline V lookup: CDR1 SGHRS, CDR2 YFSETQ. This clone was seen a few times. In the original processing: Estimation of nucleated cell counts was performed using reference gene primer amplification. Generated by immunoSEQ multiplex PCR, the TCRdb table keeps only in-frame clones and is missing some. The V and J calls and clone size come from that table; D and trimming were worked out from the DNA. The table shows about 33,000 clones, with roughly 85% occurring only once. The sequenced sample was peripheral blood. The J gene is TRBJ2-1, the V gene TRBV5-1, with 8 bases matching TRBD2. The clonotype was recovered from a man aged 60-69 years with active COVID-19. The CDR3 loop reads CASEAGGGRHNEQFF. Here the CDR3 DNA reads TGCGCCAGCGAGGCGGGGGGAGGGAGGCACAATGAGCAGTTCTTC. Full variable domain (rest looked up from reference TRBV5-1 and TRBJ2-1): KAGVTQTPRYLIKTRGQQVTLSCSPISGHRSVSWYQQTPGQGLQFLFEYFSETQRNKGNFPGRFSGRQFSNSRSEMNVSTLELGDSALYLCASEAGGGRHNEQFFGPGTRLTVL.